This T cell receptor (beta chain) was documented in a study of T cell repertoires in cytomegalovirus infection. Each CDR3 protein gets one entry after TCRdb re-called the reads with MiXCR. The sample has just under 550,000 distinct CDR3 sequences, about 26% seen once; the top ten hold approximately 13%. The V end lost 0 bases, the J end lost 11 bases, and 23 bases lay between the germline ends. CDR3 length: 17 amino acids. Germline lookup yields CDR1 MNHEY and CDR2 SVGEGT. This clonotype was observed a handful of times. The clonotype originates from a human donor in good health (CMV status not recorded). Some clones in this sample may be carry-over from other donors' samples. The sample taken for sequencing was PBMCs. The chain uses TRBV6-2 or TRBV6-3 and TRBJ1-5, with D perhaps TRBD1 (6 bases). The CDR3 spells CASSYSISPGALRAQHF. The DNA for the CDR3 is TGTGCCAGCAGTTACTCGATCTCTCCGGGGGCCCTGAGGGCCCAGCATTTT.